This T cell receptor (beta chain) was documented in a study of blood T cell repertoires in COVID-19. The wider study: Material from acute and convalescent COVID-19 was sourced from the United States, Italy and Spain.

Data came from immunoSEQ multiplex PCR; TCRdb stores just in-frame clones and leaves some out. The sample has fewer than 250,000 clones, around 88% seen once; the top ten hold approximately 6.2%. Sequenced sample: peripheral blood. This TCR came from an elderly woman with COVID-19, enrolled during active disease.

CDR3 amino acids: CAIARGATDTQYF. CDR3 coding DNA: TGTGCCATCGCCCGGGGGGCCACAGATACGCAGTATTTT. The chain links TRBV24-1 to TRBJ2-3; maybe TRBD2 (7 bases). CDR3 size: 13 residues. Between the trimmed V and J ends, which lost 11 bases and 2 bases, there was a span of 13 bases. Germline-derived CDR1 and CDR2 are KGHDR and SFDVKD.